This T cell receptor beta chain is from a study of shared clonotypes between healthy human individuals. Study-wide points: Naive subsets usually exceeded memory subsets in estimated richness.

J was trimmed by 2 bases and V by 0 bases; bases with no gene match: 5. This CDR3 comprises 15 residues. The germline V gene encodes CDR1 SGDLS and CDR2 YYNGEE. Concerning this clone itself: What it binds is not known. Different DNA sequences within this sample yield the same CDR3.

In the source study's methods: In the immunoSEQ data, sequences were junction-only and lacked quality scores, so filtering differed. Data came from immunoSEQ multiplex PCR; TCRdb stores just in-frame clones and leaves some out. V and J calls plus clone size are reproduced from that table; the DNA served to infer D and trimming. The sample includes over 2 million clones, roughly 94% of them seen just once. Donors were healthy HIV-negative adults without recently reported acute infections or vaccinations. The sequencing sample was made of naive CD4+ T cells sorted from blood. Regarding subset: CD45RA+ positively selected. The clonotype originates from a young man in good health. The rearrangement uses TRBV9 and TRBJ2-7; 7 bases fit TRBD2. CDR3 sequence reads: CASSVDPSGAYEQYF. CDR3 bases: TGTGCCAGCAGCGTAGATCCTAGCGGCGCCTACGAGCAGTACTTC. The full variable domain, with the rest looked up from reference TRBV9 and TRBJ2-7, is DSGVTQTPKHLITATGQRVTLRCSPRSGDLSVYWYQQSLDQGLQFLIQYYNGEERAKGNILERFSAQQFPDLHSELNLSSLELGDSALYFCASSVDPSGAYEQYFGPGTRLTVT.